The 11 T cell receptor beta chains below were found in one sample sequenced in a study of T cell responses to AZD1222 COVID-19 vaccine. Measured with immunoSEQ multiplex PCR; TCRdb has only the in-frame clones, and not every one. The data hold around 94,000 clones, with roughly 83% observed a single time. Here the sequenced sample was peripheral blood, taken on day 0 of AZD1222 vaccination. The receptors shown here come from an adult in good health.

The chain has TRBV28 and TRBJ2-7; 13 bases match TRBD2. The ends lost 4 bases at V and 3 bases at J; junction bases unmatched: 24. CDR3 size: 22 residues. The germline V gene has CDR1 MDHEN and CDR2 SYDVKM. The CDR3 protein is CASSYKYRDTRLAGGQRYEQYF. CDR3 in DNA: TGTGCCAGCAGTTACAAGTACCGGGACACGCGACTAGCGGGAGGTCAACGCTACGAGCAGTACTTC.

The V gene is TRBV6-5, the J gene TRBJ2-7; possible D gene TRBD2, 6 bases. The V gene lost 2 bases and the J gene lost 3 bases, with 11 bases spanning the gap. This CDR3 has 14 residues. Germline V gene sequence: CDR1 MNHEY, CDR2 SVGAGI. The CDR3 region is CASSYSRRDYEQYF. The DNA for the CDR3 is TGTGCCAGCAGTTACAGTAGGAGGGACTACGAGCAGTACTTC.

The V call is TRBV19, the J call TRBJ1-5; D gene ambiguous. V dropped 6 bases and J dropped 0 bases, with 6 bases sitting between them. Germline CDR1 and CDR2: LNHDA and SQIVND (reference sequence). The CDR3 has 13 amino acids. The CDR3 nucleotides read TGTGCCAGTAGCAGTAATAGCAATCAGCCCCAGCATTTT. Translated: CASSSNSNQPQHF. Based on the CDR3 plus reference TRBV19 and TRBJ1-5, the full variable domain is DGGITQSPKYLFRKEGQNVTLSCEQNLNHDAMYWYRQDPGQGLRLIYYSQIVNDFQKGDIAEGYSVSREKKESFPLTVTSAQKNPTAFYLCASSSNSNQPQHFGDGTRLSIL.

J is TRBJ2-7 and V is TRBV6-2 or TRBV6-3, with TRBD2 matching over 8 bases. The junction had 7 bases not matched to a gene; V was cut back by 1 base and J by 5 bases. The length of the CDR3 is 15 residues. The germline V gene has CDR1 MNHEY and CDR2 SVGEGT. The CDR3 DNA reads TGTGCCAGCAGTTACTTAGGGACTAGGGACGACGAGCAGTACTTC. It translates to CASSYLGTRDDEQYF.

This rearrangement joins TRBV21-1 to TRBJ2-5; the DNA was not compared with TRBD2, the D call given in the table. TRBV21-1 is listed as a pseudogene. The CDR3 is 16 residues long. CDR3 nucleotide sequence: TGTGCCAGCACCTTGGGACTAGCGGGGGACCAAGAGACCCAGTACTTC. This codes for CASTLGLAGDQETQYF.

This clone has a single count. The chain carries TRBV27 and TRBJ1-5, with 11 bases identical to TRBD1. CDR3 length: 15 amino acids. The junction had 5 bases not matched to a gene; V was cut back by 5 bases and J by 5 bases. Germline CDR1 reads MNHEY; CDR2 reads SMNVEV (reference sequence). The CDR3 here is CASSPRTGGYQPQHF. The DNA for the CDR3 is TGTGCCAGCAGTCCGCGGACAGGGGGCTATCAGCCCCAGCATTTT.

This clone occurred once. The chain employs TRBV5-1 and TRBJ2-2; 12 nucleotides align to TRBD2. Unmatched junction bases numbered 3, after V lost 4 bases and J lost 5 bases. Germline CDR1 and CDR2: SGHRS and YFSETQ. The CDR3 runs to 15 residues. CDR3: CASSPGLAGTGELFF. The CDR3 nucleotides are TGCGCCAGCAGCCCGGGACTAGCGGGTACCGGGGAGCTGTTTTTT.

The J gene is TRBJ2-3, the V gene TRBV19; tentatively, D is TRBD1 (6 bases). Trimming stripped 0 bases from V and 3 bases from J, with 7 bases between. This CDR3 has 14 residues. CDR1 and CDR2 (germline): LNHDA, SQIVND (reference sequence). CDR3 amino acids: CASSIDRGTDTQYF. The CDR3 region has the DNA TGTGCCAGTAGTATAGACAGGGGAACAGATACGCAGTATTTT.

The chain combines TRBV11-3 with TRBJ1-2; D unclear. Trimming removed 7 bases from V and 6 bases from J, with 9 bases in between. The CDR3 spans 11 residues. CDR1 is SGHNT and CDR2 is YENEEA in the germline V gene. This CDR3 is CASTGPDGYTF. Here the CDR3 DNA reads TGTGCCAGCACCGGGCCAGATGGCTACACCTTC.

V usage is TRBV6-4 and J usage is TRBJ2-7; 11 bases line up with TRBD2. Germline-derived CDR1 and CDR2 are MRHNA and SNTAGT. Germline trimming cut 0 bases from V and 4 bases from J; bases unmatched to any gene: 11. This CDR3 has 18 residues. The CDR3 bases are TGTGCCAGCAGTGACTCGAGGGAGCTAGCGGGAGGCCGATACGAGCAGTACTTC. This sequence encodes CASSDSRELAGGRYEQYF.

V is TRBV9 and J is TRBJ2-5; 10 bases are a match to TRBD1. The ends lost 0 bases at V and 1 base at J; junction bases unmatched: 9. Germline V gene sequence: CDR1 SGDLS, CDR2 YYNGEE. The CDR3 is made up of 18 amino acids. CDR3 DNA sequence: TGTGCCAGCAGCGTAGACCCACCCGGGACAGGGGCCCAAGAGACCCAGTACTTC. This codes for CASSVDPPGTGAQETQYF.